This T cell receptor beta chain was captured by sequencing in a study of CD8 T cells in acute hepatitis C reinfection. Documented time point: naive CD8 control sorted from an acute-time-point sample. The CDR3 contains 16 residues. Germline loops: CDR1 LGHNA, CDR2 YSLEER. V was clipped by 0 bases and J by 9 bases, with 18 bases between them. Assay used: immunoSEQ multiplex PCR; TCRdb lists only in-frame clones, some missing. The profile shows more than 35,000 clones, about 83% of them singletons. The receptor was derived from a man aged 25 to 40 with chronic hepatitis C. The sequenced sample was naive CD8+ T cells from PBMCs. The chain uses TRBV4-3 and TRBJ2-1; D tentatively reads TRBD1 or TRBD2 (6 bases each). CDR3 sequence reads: CASSQDLAGGEGEQFF. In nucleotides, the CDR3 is TGCGCCAGCAGCCAAGATCTGGCCGGGGGCGAGGGTGAGCAGTTCTTC.